The 4 T cell receptor beta chains reported below all come from one sample, sequenced in a study of blood T cell repertoires in COVID-19. Libraries were prepared by immunoSEQ multiplex PCR; TCRdb keeps only in-frame clonotypes and omits some of them. This table holds about 220,000 clones, 86% found once. Sequencing input: peripheral blood. Every receptor here comes from a woman between 50 and 59 years old with COVID-19, enrolled during active disease.

The gene calls are TRBV19 and TRBJ1-2; tentative D call: TRBD1 (5 bases). V gave up 7 bases and J gave up 4 bases, with 19 bases separating them. Germline loops: CDR1 LNHDA, CDR2 SQIVND (reference sequence). This CDR3 is built from 15 residues. The CDR3 spells CASTNLIPQGYGYTF. In DNA form, the CDR3 reads TGTGCCAGTACCAACCTCATCCCGCAGGGCTATGGCTACACCTTC.

This clone was found once. V and J are TRBV5-6 and TRBJ2-7; maybe TRBD1 (6 bases). CDR1 and CDR2 (germline): SGHDT, YYEEEE. Trimming left V 4 bases short and J 1 base short, with 21 bases between. This CDR3 contains 17 residues. The DNA for the CDR3 is TGTGCCAGCAGCAGACTCTCGGACAGATTAACTTCCTACGAGCAGTACTTC. The encoded protein is CASSRLSDRLTSYEQYF. Filled out from reference TRBV5-6 and TRBJ2-7, the complete variable domain reads DAGVTQSPTHLIKTRGQQVTLRCSPKSGHDTVSWYQQALGQGPQFIFQYYEEEERQRGNFPDRFSGHQFPNYSSELNVNALLLGDSALYLCASSRLSDRLTSYEQYFGPGTRLTVT.

The V call is TRBV7-6, the J call TRBJ1-1; possible D gene TRBD1, 5 bases. CDR3 size: 14 residues. Deletions cut 2 bases from V and 5 bases from J, with 12 bases between. Germline values: CDR1 SGHVS, CDR2 FNYEAQ. The CDR3 sequence is CASSLKAGGTEAFF. The CDR3 nucleotides read TGTGCCAGCAGCTTAAAGGCCGGGGGGACTGAAGCTTTCTTT.

Only a few counts were recorded for this clone. The chain carries TRBV28 and TRBJ1-1; 8 bases align to TRBD1. With 0 bases clipped from V and 12 bases from J, the junction kept 3 bases outside the gene matches. Germline assignment: CDR1 MDHEN and CDR2 SYDVKM. The CDR3 is made up of 12 amino acids. In nucleotides, the CDR3 is TGTGCCAGCAGTTTATGGGACAGGGTGTCTTTCTTT. This codes for CASSLWDRVSFF.